This is a list of T cell receptor beta chains from one sample in a study of OX40 agonist ivuxolimab in advanced cancers. Sequencing used immunoSEQ multiplex PCR; TCRdb keeps in-frame clones, though not all of them. The data hold over 35,000 clones, with 80% observed a single time. The sequencing used CD4+ or CD8+ T cells sorted from blood, collected in a trial of the OX40 agonist ivuxolimab. Every receptor here comes from an adult with an advanced solid tumor such as melanoma, head and neck, liver or kidney cancer. The CDR3 runs from the conserved cysteine through the conserved F or W. A D gene is named only where the DNA matches it firmly. Only part of the rows carry a size: once, few, many, or a class if the clone is expanded.

j_call | d_call | v_call | clone_size | cdr3_aa | cdr3_nt
TRBJ2-7 | . | TRBV18 | few | CASSPAVQQYF | TGTGCCAGCTCACCCGCTGTCCAGCAGTACTTC
TRBJ2-1 | . | TRBV5-1 | few | CASSTASGIYNEQFF | TGCGCCAGCAGCACGGCGAGCGGCATCTACAATGAGCAGTTCTTC
TRBJ1-1 | . | TRBV7-2 | . | CASSLGGGYAFF | TGTGCCAGCAGCTTAGGCGGGGGCTATGCTTTCTTT
TRBJ2-5 | . | TRBV15 | few | CATSRDGGVLETQYF | TGTGCCACCAGCAGAGATGGAGGCGTTCTAGAGACCCAGTACTTC
TRBJ2-7 | TRBD1 | TRBV5-1 | . | CASRSTGTGNYEQYF | TGCGCCAGCAGATCAACCGGGACAGGGAACTACGAGCAGTACTTC
TRBJ1-2 | TRBD1 | TRBV7-6 | . | CASSGSPDQGAVNYGYTF | TGTGCCAGCAGCGGATCGCCGGATCAGGGGGCGGTGAACTATGGCTACACCTTC
TRBJ1-2 | . | TRBV27 | . | CASSLFGGGGVGLNTF | TGTGCCAGCAGTTTATTTGGGGGGGGAGGGGTTGGATTGAACACCTTC
TRBJ2-7 | TRBD2 | TRBV27 | . | CASSSRTSGYEQYF | TGTGCCAGCAGTTCACGGACTAGCGGGTACGAGCAGTACTTC
TRBJ2-5 | . | TRBV7-8 | . | CASSLGWETQYF | TGTGCCAGCAGCTTAGGCTGGGAGACCCAGTACTTC
TRBJ2-3 | TRBD2 | TRBV11-3 | . | CASSLDLRGDGDTQYF | TGTGCCAGCAGCTTAGACTTGCGGGGGGATGGAGATACGCAGTATTTT
TRBJ2-2 | . | TRBV7-3 | . | CASSQTVSRNTGELFF | TGTGCCAGCAGCCAAACGGTCAGCCGAAACACCGGGGAGCTGTTTTTT
TRBJ1-5 | . | TRBV18 | . | CASSPSMGASNQPQHF | TGTGCCAGCTCACCATCGATGGGGGCTAGCAATCAGCCCCAGCATTTT
TRBJ2-5 | . | TRBV18 | . | CASSEDTQETQYF | TGTGCCAGCTCGGAGGACACCCAAGAGACCCAGTACTTC
TRBJ2-7 | TRBD2 | TRBV9 | . | CASSPTSGRSGEQYF | TGTGCCAGCAGCCCGACTAGCGGGAGGAGTGGCGAGCAGTACTTC
TRBJ2-1 | TRBD2 | TRBV10-3 | . | CAIQRGAAVDEQFF | TGTGCCATCCAGCGGGGGGCGGCGGTCGATGAGCAGTTCTTC
TRBJ1-2 | . | TRBV27 | . | CASSLYGGQNYGYTF | TGTGCCAGCAGTTTATACGGGGGGCAAAACTATGGCTACACCTTC
TRBJ1-5 | . | TRBV27 | . | CASSTRPGNQPQHF | TGTGCCAGCAGTACCCGCCCGGGTAATCAGCCCCAGCATTTT
TRBJ2-5 | TRBD2 | TRBV7-2 | few | CASMQLAGETQYF | TGTGCCAGCATGCAACTAGCGGGGGAGACCCAGTACTTC
TRBJ2-3 | . | TRBV6-1 | . | CASSVRGSGGTDTQYF | TGTGCCAGCAGTGTGAGAGGATCAGGAGGCACAGATACGCAGTATTTT
TRBJ2-6 | TRBD1 | TRBV2 | . | CASTWTGAGANVLTF | TGTGCCAGCACTTGGACAGGGGCCGGGGCCAACGTCCTGACTTTC
TRBJ2-1 | TRBD2 | TRBV16 | . | CASSLLAGSVNEQFF | TGTGCCAGCAGCCTATTAGCGGGAAGTGTGAATGAGCAGTTCTTC
TRBJ1-1 | TRBD1 | TRBV2 | . | CASSNSQGTNTEAFF | TGTGCCAGCAGTAATTCACAGGGGACAAACACTGAAGCTTTCTTT
TRBJ2-5 | . | TRBV7-8 | . | CASSKGGFQTQYF | TGTGCCAGCAGCAAGGGGGGTTTCCAGACCCAGTACTTC
TRBJ2-3 | . | TRBV29-1 | . | CSVTSRVGREKGTQYF | TGCAGCGTAACCTCACGGGTAGGGCGGGAAAAGGGTACGCAGTATTTT
TRBJ1-4 | . | TRBV5-4 | . | CASSLGGAVLTNEKLFF | TGTGCCAGCAGCTTGGGAGGGGCCGTACTGACTAATGAAAAACTGTTTTTT
TRBJ1-1 | . | TRBV11-3 | . | CASSTRDGYKFF | TGTGCCAGCAGCACGAGGGACGGATACAAATTCTTT
TRBJ2-7 | TRBD1 | TRBV7-9 | . | CASSRTGLFYEQYF | TGTGCCAGCAGCCGGACAGGGTTATTCTACGAGCAGTACTTC
TRBJ1-5 | . | TRBV7-2 | . | CASSLALAGNQPQHF | TGTGCCAGCAGCTTAGCGCTTGCGGGGAACCAGCCCCAGCATTTT
TRBJ1-5 | . | TRBV2 | . | CASSDSNSNQPQHF | TGTGCCAGCAGTGACTCCAATAGCAATCAGCCCCAGCATTTT
TRBJ2-7 | TRBD2 | TRBV9 | once | CASTPGTSLSEQYF | TGTGCCAGCACCCCTGGGACTAGTTTAAGCGAGCAGTACTTC
TRBJ2-2 | . | TRBV7-3 | . | CASSRTGRNTGELFF | TGTGCCAGCAGCCGTACCGGGAGGAACACCGGGGAGCTGTTTTTT
TRBJ1-3 | TRBD1 | TRBV28 | . | CASSLLQGAPGNTIYF | TGTGCCAGCAGTTTACTACAGGGGGCTCCTGGAAACACCATATATTTT
TRBJ1-4 | . | TRBV5-1 | once | CASSLTGHVEKLFF | TGCGCCAGCAGCTTGACAGGGCATGTGGAAAAACTGTTTTTT
TRBJ2-2 | TRBD2 | TRBV9 | . | CASSFGLAGSYTGELFF | TGTGCCAGCAGCTTCGGACTAGCGGGATCGTACACCGGGGAGCTGTTTTTT
TRBJ2-3 | . | TRBV5-6 | few | CASSSGQVRGTDTQYF | TGTGCCAGCAGCTCAGGACAAGTTAGGGGCACAGATACGCAGTATTTT
TRBJ1-4 | . | TRBV5-5 | few | CASSLFSTNEKLFF | TGTGCCAGCAGCTTGTTTTCAACTAATGAAAAACTGTTTTTT
TRBJ2-7 | . | TRBV2 | . | CASSPYYEQYF | TGTGCCAGCTCTCCATATTACGAGCAGTACTTC
TRBJ1-3 | . | TRBV18 | . | CASSPRAPTSGNTIYF | TGTGCCAGCTCACCCAGGGCCCCCACGTCTGGAAACACCATATATTTT
TRBJ1-5 | . | TRBV6-5 | . | CASSQGLRQPQHF | TGTGCCAGCAGCCAGGGACTCCGGCAGCCCCAGCATTTT
TRBJ2-3 | . | TRBV10-3 | . | CAIGSSRNTDTQYF | TGTGCCATCGGTTCCTCGCGGAACACAGATACGCAGTATTTT